These 10 T cell receptor beta chains were all obtained from the same sample, sequenced in a study of radiotherapy plus CTLA-4 blockade in lung cancer. Measured with immunoSEQ multiplex PCR; TCRdb has only the in-frame clones, and not every one. Of tens of thousands of clones listed, roughly 86% are singletons. The sequenced sample was peripheral blood, obtained from a patient treated with radiotherapy plus ipilimumab. The origin of the receptors is a human donor with non-small cell lung cancer who had a partial response to radiotherapy plus ipilimumab.

The chain uses TRBV6-5 and TRBJ2-7; the D is unclear. The CDR3 covers 12 residues. Trimming took 5 bases from V and 6 from J, leaving 11 bases between them. CDR1 and CDR2 (germline): MNHEY, SVGAGI. CDR3 region: CASSVLIGEQYF. Written as DNA, the CDR3 is TGTGCCAGCAGTGTACTGATCGGCGAGCAGTACTTC.

The chain has TRBV2 and TRBJ2-3; D unclear. CDR3 length: 14 amino acids. Germline values: CDR1 SNHLY, CDR2 FYNNEI. V lost 0 bases and J lost 0, with 4 bases in between. The CDR3 DNA reads TGTGCCAGCAGTGAAGCGCGCAGCACAGATACGCAGTATTTT. The encoded protein is CASSEARSTDTQYF. Using reference TRBV2 and TRBJ2-3 for the parts outside the CDR3, the full variable domain is EPEVTQTPSHQVTQMGQEVILRCVPISNHLYFYWYRQILGQKVEFLVSFYNNEISEKSEIFDDQFSVERPDGSNFTLKIRSTKLEDSAMYFCASSEARSTDTQYFGPGTRLTVL.

The J gene is TRBJ1-2, the V gene TRBV20-1; D is ambiguous. The V gene's germline CDR1 is DFQATT and CDR2 SNEGSKA (reference sequence). V dropped 2 bases and J dropped 5 bases, with 6 bases sitting between them. The CDR3 extends over 11 amino acids. The CDR3 region has the DNA TGCAGTGCTAGAAACAGATATGGCTACACCTTC. It codes for CSARNRYGYTF.

The CDR3 protein is CASSLRRTATNEKLFF. The CDR3, as DNA: TGTGCCAGCAGCTTGCGACGGACTGCAACTAATGAAAAACTGTTTTTT. The chain uses TRBV5-5 and TRBJ1-4; D is undetermined. V was shortened by 1 base and J by 0 bases, with 10 bases between the two germline ends. Germline CDR1 is SGHKS and CDR2 is YYEKEE (reference sequence). The CDR3 totals 16 residues.

This chain joins TRBV9 and TRBJ2-5; TRBD1 matches 7 bases. Germline values: CDR1 SGDLS, CDR2 YYNGEE. The length of the CDR3 is 15 residues. The V gene end was trimmed by 0 bases and the J gene end by 5 bases; junction bases not matched to a gene: 7. The CDR3 coding sequence is TGTGCCAGCAGCGTAGTCCAAGGGGGCAGCGAGACCCAGTACTTC. It encodes CASSVVQGGSETQYF.

The chain joins TRBV7-2 to TRBJ1-2, with D possibly TRBD1 on 5 matching bases. The V gene's germline CDR1 is SGHTA and CDR2 FQGNSA. The V end lost 6 bases, the J end lost 4 bases, and 18 bases lay between the germline ends. This CDR3 comprises 15 residues. CDR3 in DNA: TGTGCCAGCAGTTTTACGGGGGGGGTGGGCTATGGCTACACCTTC. This gives the protein CASSFTGGVGYGYTF.

The rearrangement uses TRBV7-9 and TRBJ2-2; D call uncertain. Germline lookup yields CDR1 SEHNR and CDR2 FQNEAQ (reference sequence). The CDR3 is made up of 11 amino acids. V lost 2 bases to trimming and J lost 8 bases, with 3 bases between them. CDR3: CASSLSGELFF. The CDR3 coding sequence is TGTGCCAGCAGCTTATCTGGGGAGCTGTTTTTT.

The chain carries TRBV6-1 and TRBJ1-1, with D tentatively TRBD1 (6 bases). The V gene lost 2 bases and the J gene lost 0 bases, with 13 bases spanning the gap. Per the germline V gene, CDR1 is MNHNS and CDR2 is SASEGT. CDR3 size: 16 residues. As DNA, the CDR3 is TGTGCCAGCAGTGAAAGAGCAGGGGCAATGAACACTGAAGCTTTCTTT. Translating gives CASSERAGAMNTEAFF.

J is TRBJ1-1 and V is TRBV19; 8 nucleotides match TRBD1. J was trimmed by 2 bases and V by 4 bases; bases with no gene match: 9. CDR1 is LNHDA, CDR2 SQIVND, per germline (reference sequence). The length of the CDR3 is 16 residues. CDR3 DNA: TGTGCCAGTAGTAGTGACAGGGGAGTTGGAAACACTGAAGCTTTCTTT. This codes for CASSSDRGVGNTEAFF.

The chain carries TRBV6-5 and TRBJ1-2; TRBD1 aligns across 8 bases. The CDR3 length is 14 residues. The J segment lost 6 bases and the V segment lost 6 bases, leaving 9 bases of the junction unmatched. The germline V gene has CDR1 MNHEY and CDR2 SVGAGI. The CDR3: CASRTGQGRDGYTF. The CDR3 DNA follows: TGTGCCAGCAGGACCGGACAGGGAAGGGATGGCTACACCTTC.